These 14 T cell receptor beta chains were sequenced from one sample in a study of CD8 T cells in Susac syndrome (dated by TCRdb to between 2018 and 2021). Receptor amplification or capture employed the immunoSEQ multiplex PCR assay. RNA was extracted with the RNeasy kit and 0.5 to 1 ug was reverse transcribed using random hexamers. TCRdb took the public reads, trimmed them with fastp at Q25, ran MiXCR for clone calling and kept in-frame beta chains. Rows with a matching CDR3 protein are joined into one entry that keeps the most common DNA and genes. The sample yields 100,000 to 150,000 distinct CDR3 sequences; around 94% were counted once. The top ten clones comprise 0.2% to 0.25% of the sample. Material for sequencing was CD8+ T cells from PBMCs. These receptors all come from a human donor with Susac syndrome.

This chain links TRBV9 with TRBJ2-2; 9 bases are a match to TRBD2. Per germline, CDR1 SGDLS and CDR2 YYNGEE. This CDR3 spans 15 amino acids. J gave up 6 bases and V 4 bases, and 7 bases lay outside the gene matches. Written as DNA, the CDR3 is TGTGCCAGCAGCCCAGCGGGGGGACAGTCCGGGGAGCTGTTTTTT. Its protein product is CASSPAGGQSGELFF.

The gene calls are TRBV7-9 and TRBJ2-7; 7 nucleotides line up with TRBD2. The CDR3 has 14 residues. V trimming: 5 bases; J trimming: 2 bases; junction bases outside the gene matches: 6. The V gene's germline CDR1 is SEHNR and CDR2 FQNEAQ (reference sequence). As DNA, the CDR3 is TGTGCCAGCAGCGGAACGGGAGGTCCCTACGAGCAGTACTTC. This gives the protein CASSGTGGPYEQYF.

The chain uses TRBV7-9 and TRBJ2-3; TRBD2 matches at 12 bases. Trimming at V came to 5 bases and at J to 6 bases, leaving 9 bases not matched to a gene. This CDR3 has 16 residues. CDR1 is SEHNR and CDR2 is FQNEAQ in the germline V gene (reference sequence). In DNA, the CDR3 is TGTGCCAGCAGCGTAACTAGCGGGGGGCCCGCGGATACGCAGTATTTT. As protein: CASSVTSGGPADTQYF. Combining the CDR3 with reference TRBV7-9 and TRBJ2-3 gives the whole variable domain DTGVSQNPRHKITKRGQNVTFRCDPISEHNRLYWYRQTLGQGPEFLTYFQNEAQLEKSRLLSDRFSAERPKGSFSTLEIQRTEQGDSAMYLCASSVTSGGPADTQYFGPGTRLTVL.

V gene TRBV6-2 or TRBV6-3 combines with J gene TRBJ2-6; possible D gene TRBD2, 5 bases. This CDR3 is 15 amino acids long. Germline-derived CDR1 and CDR2 are MNHEY and SVGEGT. V was cut by 4 bases and J by 4 bases, with 11 bases left in between. The CDR3 here is CASSSASFGANVLTF. In DNA form, the CDR3 reads TGTGCCAGCAGTTCGGCTAGCTTCGGGGCCAACGTCCTGACTTTC.

The V call is TRBV20-1, the J call TRBJ2-7, with D tentatively TRBD1 (5 bases). V shed 6 bases and J shed 6 bases, with 21 bases lying between them. From germline, CDR1 is DFQATT and CDR2 SNEGSKA (reference sequence). This CDR3 spans 14 amino acids. The CDR3 is CSARWGGEATEQYF. CDR3 in DNA: TGCAGTGCCCGCTGGGGCGGTGAGGCCACCGAGCAGTACTTC.

The V call is TRBV11-2, the J call TRBJ2-4, with D possibly matching TRBD1 (6 bases). CDR1 and CDR2 from the germline V gene are SGHAT and FQNNGV. Between the trimmed V and J ends, which lost 5 bases and 4 bases, there was a span of 12 bases. The CDR3 consists of 14 residues. The CDR3 region is CASSPRTVKNIQYF. CDR3 in DNA: TGTGCCAGCAGCCCCAGGACAGTAAAAAACATTCAGTACTTC.

This CDR3 is CASSRTSNEQFF. CDR3 bases: TGTGCCAGCAGCCGGACAAGCAATGAGCAGTTCTTC. J is TRBJ2-1 and V is TRBV7-6; TRBD1 is a possible D gene (5 bases). From germline, CDR1 is SGHVS and CDR2 FNYEAQ. Trimming left V 5 bases short and J 6 bases short, with 8 bases between. This CDR3 is built from 12 residues.

V and J are TRBV2 and TRBJ1-2, with D uncertain. The V gene's germline CDR1 is SNHLY and CDR2 FYNNEI. V lost 1 base to trimming and J lost 2 bases, with 11 bases between them. The CDR3 is 15 amino acids. The CDR3 DNA follows: TGTGCCAGCAGTGAAGGTCCAAGGTGGAACTATGGCTACACCTTC. Amino acid sequence: CASSEGPRWNYGYTF.

The rearrangement joins TRBV21-1 to TRBJ1-6. TRBV21-1 is marked as a pseudogene. The CDR3 sequence is 16 residues long. The CDR3 region is CASSNKVAKKGSPLHF. The CDR3 DNA is TGTGCCAGCAGCAACAAAGTCGCGAAGAAAGGTTCACCCCTCCACTTT.

The chain employs TRBV12-3 or TRBV12-4 and TRBJ1-2; D gene uncertain. Trimming pared 4 bases from V and 5 bases from J, leaving 14 bases between. There are 14 residues in the CDR3. In nucleotides, the CDR3 is TGTGCCAGCAGTTCAGCCCAGACGGGTTATGGCTACACCTTC. This translates into CASSSAQTGYGYTF.

This sequence joins TRBV15 and TRBJ1-1, with no clear D. Germline CDR1 reads LNHNV; CDR2 reads YYDKDF (reference sequence). Between the trimmed V and J ends, which lost 0 bases and 3 bases, there was a span of 5 bases. The CDR3 spans 13 residues. The CDR3 loop reads CATSRDRDTEAFF. Written as DNA, the CDR3 is TGTGCCACCAGCAGAGACAGAGACACTGAAGCTTTCTTT.

The V and J genes are TRBV4-2 and TRBJ2-7; D is ambiguous. V was clipped by 0 bases and J by 6 bases, with 6 bases between them. In germline, CDR1 is LGHNA, CDR2 YNFKEQ. CDR3 length equals 12 residues. CDR3 protein: CASSQDQTEQYF. CDR3 nucleotides: TGTGCCAGCAGCCAAGATCAAACCGAGCAGTACTTC.

This clonotype occurred once. The genes are TRBV4-1 and TRBJ1-2; D call uncertain. Per germline, CDR1 MGHRA and CDR2 YSYEKL. Deletions cut 0 bases from V and 2 bases from J, with 7 bases between. The CDR3 is 14 residues long. Here the CDR3 DNA reads TGCGCCAGCAGCCAAGATCAGAGGAACTATGGCTACACCTTC. It translates to CASSQDQRNYGYTF.

The rearrangement joins TRBV30 to TRBJ2-3; 10 bases map to TRBD2. From germline, CDR1 is GTSNPN and CDR2 SVGIG (reference sequence). Unmatched junction bases numbered 5, after V lost 0 bases and J lost 5 bases. The CDR3 extends over 15 amino acids. For the CDR3, the DNA is TGTGCCTGGAGTGTTGGGGTAGCGGGGGGAGATACGCAGTATTTT. Protein sequence: CAWSVGVAGGDTQYF.